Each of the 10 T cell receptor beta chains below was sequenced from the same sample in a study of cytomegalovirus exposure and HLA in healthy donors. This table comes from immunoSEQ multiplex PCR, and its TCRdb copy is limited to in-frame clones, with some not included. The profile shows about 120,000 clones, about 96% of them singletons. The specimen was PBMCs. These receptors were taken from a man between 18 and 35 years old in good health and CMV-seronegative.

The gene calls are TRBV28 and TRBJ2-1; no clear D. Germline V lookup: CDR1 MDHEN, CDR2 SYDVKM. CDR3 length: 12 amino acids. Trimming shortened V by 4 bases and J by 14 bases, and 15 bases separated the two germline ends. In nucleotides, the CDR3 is TGTGCCAGCAGTTCAGTTTCTAGAAATGAGTTCTTC. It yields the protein CASSSVSRNEFF.

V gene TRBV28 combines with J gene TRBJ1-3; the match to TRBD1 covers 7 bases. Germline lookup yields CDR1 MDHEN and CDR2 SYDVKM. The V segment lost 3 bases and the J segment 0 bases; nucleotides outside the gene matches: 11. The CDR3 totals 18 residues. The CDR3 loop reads CASSFGQGGPSSGNTIYF. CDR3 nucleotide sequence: TGTGCCAGCAGTTTTGGACAAGGGGGCCCCTCCTCTGGAAACACCATATATTTT.

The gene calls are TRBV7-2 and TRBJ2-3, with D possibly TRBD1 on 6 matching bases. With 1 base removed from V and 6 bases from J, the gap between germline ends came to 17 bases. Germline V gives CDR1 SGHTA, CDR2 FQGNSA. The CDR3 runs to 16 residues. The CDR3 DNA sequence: TGTGCCAGCAGCTTAGACCGCAGGGGATTCACCGATACGCAGTATTTT. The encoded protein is CASSLDRRGFTDTQYF.

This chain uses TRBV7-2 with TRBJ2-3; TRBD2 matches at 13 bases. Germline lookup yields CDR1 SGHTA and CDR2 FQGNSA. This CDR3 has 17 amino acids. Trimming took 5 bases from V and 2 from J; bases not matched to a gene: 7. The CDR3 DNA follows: TGTGCCAGCAGCCTAGGACTAGCGGGAGCCCCCACAGATACGCAGTATTTT. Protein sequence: CASSLGLAGAPTDTQYF.

CDR3 nucleotides: TGTGCCAGCAGTTTCGGACAGGGACCAGCTAACTATGGCTACACCTTC. Translating gives CASSFGQGPANYGYTF. The chain uses TRBV28 and TRBJ1-2, with TRBD1 matching 8 bases. V trimming: 3 bases; J trimming: 0 bases; junction bases outside the gene matches: 6. There are 16 residues in the CDR3. Germline CDR1 reads MDHEN; CDR2 reads SYDVKM.

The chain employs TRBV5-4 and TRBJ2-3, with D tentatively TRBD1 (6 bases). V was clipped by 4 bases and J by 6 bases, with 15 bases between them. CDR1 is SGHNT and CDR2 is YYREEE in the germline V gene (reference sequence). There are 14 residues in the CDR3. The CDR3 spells CASSLRGSPDTQYF. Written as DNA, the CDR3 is TGTGCCAGCAGCCTGAGGGGGTCCCCTGATACGCAGTATTTT.

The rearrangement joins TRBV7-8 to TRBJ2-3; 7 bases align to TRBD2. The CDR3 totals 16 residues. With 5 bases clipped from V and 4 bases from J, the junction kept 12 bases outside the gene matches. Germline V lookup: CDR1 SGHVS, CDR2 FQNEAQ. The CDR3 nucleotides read TGTGCCAGCAGCCCCACGACCCGCGGGAGCCCAGATACGCAGTATTTT. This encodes CASSPTTRGSPDTQYF.

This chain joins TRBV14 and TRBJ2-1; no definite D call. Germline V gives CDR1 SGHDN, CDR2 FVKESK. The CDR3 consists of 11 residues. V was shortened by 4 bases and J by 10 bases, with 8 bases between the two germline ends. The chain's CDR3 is CASSPGYEQFF. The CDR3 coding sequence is TGTGCCAGCAGCCCCGGTTACGAGCAGTTCTTC.

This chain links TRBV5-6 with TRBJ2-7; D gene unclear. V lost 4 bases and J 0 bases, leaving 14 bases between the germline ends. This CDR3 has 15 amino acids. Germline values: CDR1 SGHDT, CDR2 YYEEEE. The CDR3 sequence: CASSQHSILSYEQYF. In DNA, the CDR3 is TGTGCCAGCAGCCAACACAGTATCCTCTCCTACGAGCAGTACTTC.

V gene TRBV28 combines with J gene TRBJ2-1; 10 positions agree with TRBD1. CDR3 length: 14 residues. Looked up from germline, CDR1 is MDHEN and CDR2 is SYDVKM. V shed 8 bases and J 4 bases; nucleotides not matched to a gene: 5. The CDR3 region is CASHDRGPYNEQFF. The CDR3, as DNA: TGTGCCAGCCACGACAGGGGGCCGTACAATGAGCAGTTCTTC.